Presented here are 30 T cell receptor beta chains from one specimen sequenced in a study of blood T cell repertoires in COVID-19. Profiled with immunoSEQ multiplex PCR; TCRdb holds only in-frame clones, not every one. The data hold fewer than 300,000 clones, with 88% observed a single time. Sequencing was performed on PBMCs or T cells enriched from blood (not recorded which). The receptors originated from a woman aged 40-49 years with acute COVID-19.

This clone was seen once. The chain carries TRBV24-1 and TRBJ2-5, with TRBD2 identical over 13 bases. Looked up from germline, CDR1 is KGHDR and CDR2 is SFDVKD. The CDR3 is 15 amino acids. Trimming removed 4 bases from V and 7 bases from J; junction bases left unmatched: 5. The CDR3 sequence: CATSDRTSGSGTQYF. CDR3 coding DNA: TGTGCCACCAGTGACCGGACTAGCGGGAGTGGGACCCAGTACTTC.

The chain couples TRBV2 to TRBJ1-2; D uncertain. Germline loops: CDR1 SNHLY, CDR2 FYNNEI. The V gene lost 0 bases and the J gene lost 4 bases, with 18 bases spanning the gap. There are 17 residues in the CDR3. CDR3 protein: CASSEAAVRNLPYGYTF. The CDR3 nucleotides read TGTGCCAGCAGTGAAGCGGCGGTCAGAAACCTCCCCTATGGCTACACCTTC. Full variable domain (outside the CDR3, taken from reference TRBV2 and TRBJ1-2): EPEVTQTPSHQVTQMGQEVILRCVPISNHLYFYWYRQILGQKVEFLVSFYNNEISEKSEIFDDQFSVERPDGSNFTLKIRSTKLEDSAMYFCASSEAAVRNLPYGYTFGSGTRLTVV.

This clone was counted between two and nine times. Germline and junction disagree at one end, which may indicate a read error. This sequence joins TRBV7-7 and TRBJ2-7; a possible D gene is TRBD2 (6 bases). The V gene's germline CDR1 is SSHAT and CDR2 FNYEAQ (reference sequence). CDR3 length: 15 amino acids. The CDR3 DNA sequence: TGTGCTAGCAGCCGGGCCGGGACTCCGGCTACCGAGCAGTACTTC. Amino acids: CASSRAGTPATEQYF.

The chain is built from TRBV4-1 and TRBJ1-4; no definite D call. Between the trimmed V and J ends, which lost 4 bases and 4 bases, there was a span of 16 bases. Germline lookup yields CDR1 MGHRA and CDR2 YSYEKL. The CDR3 is 16 residues long. The CDR3 loop reads CASSLQVGQVNEKLFF. CDR3 in DNA: TGCGCCAGCAGCCTCCAGGTTGGCCAGGTTAATGAAAAACTGTTTTTT.

The chain recombines TRBV7-9 with TRBJ2-7, with 11 bases that match TRBD2. J gave up 0 bases and V 5 bases, and 9 bases lay outside the gene matches. Germline lookup yields CDR1 SEHNR and CDR2 FQNEAQ (reference sequence). The CDR3 length is 17 residues. The CDR3 region is CASSQAGLADLSYEQYF. CDR3 coding DNA: TGTGCCAGCAGCCAAGCGGGACTAGCGGACCTCTCCTACGAGCAGTACTTC.

This chain connects TRBV6-2 or TRBV6-3 to TRBJ2-7; TRBD1 matches at 8 bases. Per the germline V gene, CDR1 is MNHEY and CDR2 is SVGEGT. The CDR3 spans 18 residues. Unmatched junction bases numbered 17, after V lost 4 bases and J lost 3 bases. The CDR3 DNA reads TGTGCCAGCAGTTTGACAGGGGATAGCCCGCATTTTTTCTACGAGCAGTACGTC. This codes for CASSLTGDSPHFFYEQYV.

The chain uses TRBV28 and TRBJ2-1, with 9 bases lining up with TRBD1. The V gene's germline CDR1 is MDHEN and CDR2 SYDVKM. This CDR3 has 18 residues. Trimming at V came to 6 bases and at J to 7 bases, leaving 19 bases not matched to a gene. This chain's CDR3 is CASSPSHETGGPSNEQFF. The CDR3 DNA reads TGTGCCAGCAGCCCGTCCCATGAAACAGGGGGCCCTTCGAATGAGCAGTTCTTC.

This clone has more than one count but fewer than ten. The chain uses TRBV3-1 (or the pseudogene TRBV3-2) and TRBJ2-7, with 7 bases fitting TRBD2. With V trimmed by 3 bases and J by 2 bases, 4 bases remained unmatched. Germline V gene lookup returns CDR1 LGHDT and CDR2 YNNKEL (reference sequence). CDR3 length equals 14 residues. CDR3 sequence: CASSQGGRTYEQYF. CDR3 nucleotides: TGTGCCAGCAGCCAGGGCGGGAGAACCTACGAGCAGTACTTC.

The chain couples TRBV28 to TRBJ1-2; possible D gene TRBD1, 5 bases. V lost 7 bases and J 0 bases, leaving 15 bases between the germline ends. This CDR3 is 15 amino acids long. CDR1 is MDHEN, CDR2 SYDVKM, per germline. In nucleotides, the CDR3 is TGTGCCAGCACCTCGGCGGCCAGGGCTAACTATGGCTACACCTTC. As protein: CASTSAARANYGYTF.

This rearrangement joins TRBV2 to TRBJ2-1, with 14 bases lining up with TRBD2. Germline V CDR1 and CDR2: SNHLY, FYNNEI. V lost 2 bases to trimming and J lost 1 base; unmatched junction nucleotides: 7. The CDR3 sequence is 19 residues long. In nucleotides, the CDR3 is TGTGCCAGCAGTGAACCGACTAGCGGGAGGGTCGGTTCCTACAATGAGCAGTTCTTC. Translating it yields CASSEPTSGRVGSYNEQFF.

The chain couples TRBV29-1 to TRBJ1-1; D not certain. CDR3 length: 13 residues. Germline CDR1 and CDR2: SQVTM and ANQGSEA. The V end lost 4 bases, the J end lost 5 bases, and 14 bases lay between the germline ends. The CDR3 region has the DNA TGCAGCGTTGCCGGTCCATTTGAGACTGAAGCTTTCTTT. It specifies CSVAGPFETEAFF.

The rearrangement uses TRBV9 and TRBJ1-1; 10 bases line up with TRBD1. In germline, CDR1 is SGDLS, CDR2 YYNGEE. The length of the CDR3 is 15 residues. The V and J ends lost 2 bases and 4 bases, in that order; junction bases with no gene match: 5. CDR3 sequence: CASSVEGQGTTEAFF. The CDR3, as DNA: TGTGCCAGCAGCGTTGAGGGACAGGGGACCACTGAAGCTTTCTTT.

In nucleotides, the CDR3 is TGTGCCAGCAGCTTGGCCCACACAGATACGCAGTATTTT. Its translation is CASSLAHTDTQYF. The gene calls are TRBV5-4 and TRBJ2-3; D call uncertain. CDR1 and CDR2 from the germline V gene are SGHNT and YYREEE (reference sequence). The CDR3 length is 13 residues. The germline V and J ends were trimmed by 0 bases and 2 bases, with 4 bases remaining between them.

The chain employs TRBV19 and TRBJ1-5; possibly TRBD1 for D (6 bases). V was cut by 5 bases and J by 4 bases, with 15 bases left in between. There are 15 residues in the CDR3. The germline V gene has CDR1 LNHDA and CDR2 SQIVND (reference sequence). CDR3 nucleotide sequence: TGTGCCAGTAGTCCCTTCGGCAGGGGAAATCAGCCCCAGCATTTT. Translation gives CASSPFGRGNQPQHF. Full variable domain (outside the CDR3, taken from reference TRBV19 and TRBJ1-5): DGGITQSPKYLFRKEGQNVTLSCEQNLNHDAMYWYRQDPGQGLRLIYYSQIVNDFQKGDIAEGYSVSREKKESFPLTVTSAQKNPTAFYLCASSPFGRGNQPQHFGDGTRLSIL.

The chain combines TRBV6-5 with TRBJ2-7; 7 bases are shared with TRBD1. The CDR3 spans 12 residues. Germline CDR1 and CDR2: MNHEY and SVGAGI. The junction had 2 bases not matched to a gene; V was cut back by 6 bases and J by 3 bases. CDR3 bases: TGTGCCAGCAGGGGGACAGTCTACGAGCAGTACTTC. The encoded protein is CASRGTVYEQYF.

The chain combines TRBV2 with TRBJ2-3, with TRBD2 identical over 7 bases. J was trimmed by 4 bases and V by 10 bases; bases with no gene match: 11. The length of the CDR3 is 14 residues. The germline CDR1 and CDR2 sequences are SNHLY and FYNNEI. The DNA of the CDR3 is TGTGCCACGCGGGAGAGAGGGGCCGCAGATACGCAGTATTTT. Translating gives CATRERGAADTQYF.

The chain recombines TRBV12-5 with TRBJ1-2; 8 bases map to TRBD1. The V gene's germline CDR1 is LGHNT and CDR2 FRNRAP. The length of the CDR3 is 13 residues. The V segment lost 6 bases and the J segment 4 bases; nucleotides outside the gene matches: 4. This chain's CDR3 is CASGLDRAYGYTF. The CDR3 DNA is TGTGCTAGTGGCCTGGACAGGGCCTATGGCTACACCTTC.

The V gene is TRBV19, the J gene TRBJ2-1, with TRBD2 as a possible D gene (7 bases). This CDR3 comprises 14 residues. Trimming shortened V by 2 bases and J by 9 bases, and 14 bases separated the two germline ends. Germline V gives CDR1 LNHDA, CDR2 SQIVND (reference sequence). The CDR3 DNA sequence: TGTGCCAGTAGTATAATGGAGGGGGGGGGTGAGCAGTTCTTC. This translates into CASSIMEGGGEQFF.

V gene TRBV3-1 (or the pseudogene TRBV3-2) combines with J gene TRBJ2-3; a possible D gene is TRBD2 (5 bases). V dropped 3 bases and J dropped 1 base, with 8 bases sitting between them. The CDR3 loop spans 14 amino acids. The V gene's germline CDR1 is LGHDT and CDR2 YNNKEL (reference sequence). The CDR3 region has the DNA TGTGCCAGCAGCCACCTCGGGGGCACAGATACGCAGTATTTT. Translating it yields CASSHLGGTDTQYF.

This chain joins TRBV4-3 and TRBJ2-2, with 7 bases matching TRBD2. CDR3 size: 17 residues. Per germline, CDR1 LGHNA and CDR2 YSLEER. The junction had 12 bases not matched to a gene; V was cut back by 4 bases and J by 4 bases. Written as DNA, the CDR3 is TGCGCCAGCAGCCGGAATCTAGCGGAAGCACCCACCGGGGAGCTGTTTTTT. It encodes CASSRNLAEAPTGELFF.

The rearrangement links TRBV10-3 to TRBJ1-1, with D perhaps matching TRBD1 (6 bases). CDR3 length: 16 amino acids. CDR1 and CDR2 from the germline V gene are ENHRY and SYGVKD. V gave up 4 bases and J gave up 2 bases, with 17 bases separating them. CDR3 in DNA: TGTGCCATCAGTGTGAGTTCAGGGGCGAGCAACACTGAAGCTTTCTTT. Protein: CAISVSSGASNTEAFF.

This clone is a singleton in its sample. The CDR3 sequence is CASSPTVQETQYF. For the CDR3, the DNA is TGTGCCAGTAGTCCTACAGTTCAAGAGACCCAGTACTTC. The rearrangement uses TRBV25-1 and TRBJ2-5; D gene unclear. In germline, CDR1 is MGHDK, CDR2 SYGVNS. The CDR3 is 13 amino acids. Trimming left V 9 bases short and J 2 bases short, with 13 bases between.

This clone was recorded a few times. The V gene is TRBV7-9, the J gene TRBJ1-4; 8 bases map to TRBD1. The CDR3 is 15 residues long. V shed 4 bases and J 11 bases; nucleotides not matched to a gene: 12. Germline V gives CDR1 SEHNR, CDR2 FQNEAQ (reference sequence). CDR3 nucleotides: TGTGCCAGCAGCTCGAACAGGGGGGACCCGGAGAAACTGTTTTTT. Translated, it gives CASSSNRGDPEKLFF. Based on the CDR3 plus reference TRBV7-9 and TRBJ1-4, the full variable domain is DTGVSQNPRHKITKRGQNVTFRCDPISEHNRLYWYRQTLGQGPEFLTYFQNEAQLEKSRLLSDRFSAERPKGSFSTLEIQRTEQGDSAMYLCASSSNRGDPEKLFFGSGTQLSVL.

The gene calls are TRBV6-1 and TRBJ2-1, with D tentatively TRBD2 (5 bases). The germline gives CDR1 MNHNS, CDR2 SASEGT. Trimming took 2 bases from V and 9 from J, leaving 11 bases between them. The CDR3 is made up of 13 amino acids. CDR3 sequence reads: CASSEITSGEQFF. CDR3 nucleotide sequence: TGTGCCAGCAGTGAAATAACCAGCGGTGAGCAGTTCTTC.

The J gene is TRBJ2-1, the V gene TRBV5-4; 15 bases agree with TRBD2. V shed 3 bases, J shed 7 bases, and the junction held 5 bases outside the gene matches. Looked up from germline, CDR1 is SGHNT and CDR2 is YYREEE (reference sequence). CDR3 length equals 16 residues. CDR3 sequence reads: CASSSRTSGRGNEQFF. The CDR3 nucleotides are TGTGCCAGCAGCTCACGGACTAGCGGGAGGGGGAATGAGCAGTTCTTC. The complete variable domain, with remaining parts taken from reference TRBV5-4 and TRBJ2-1, reads ETGVTQSPTHLIKTRGQQVTLRCSSQSGHNTVSWYQQALGQGPQFIFQYYREEENGRGNFPPRFSGLQFPNYSSELNVNALELDDSALYLCASSSRTSGRGNEQFFGPGTRLTVL.

The count of this clone is one. This chain joins TRBV3-1 (or the pseudogene TRBV3-2) and TRBJ2-1; 8 positions agree with TRBD2. J gave up 9 bases and V 4 bases, and 5 bases lay outside the gene matches. This CDR3 region has 13 residues. Germline CDR1 is LGHDT and CDR2 is YNNKEL (reference sequence). CDR3 nucleotide sequence: TGTGCCAGCAGCCCTTCAGCGGGAGTTGAGCAGTTCTTC. It codes for CASSPSAGVEQFF.

The chain employs TRBV12-5 and TRBJ2-1, with 7 nucleotides matching TRBD2. Trimming at V came to 6 bases and at J to 8 bases, leaving 7 bases not matched to a gene. This CDR3 is 13 amino acids long. The V gene's germline CDR1 is LGHNT and CDR2 FRNRAP. The CDR3 sequence: CASGLSLADEQFF. CDR3 in DNA: TGTGCTAGTGGCCTCTCGCTAGCGGATGAGCAGTTCTTC.

This chain links TRBV6-5 with TRBJ2-1, with 8 bases fitting TRBD2. Germline V gene data show CDR1 as MNHEY and CDR2 as SVGAGI. This CDR3 comprises 15 residues. With V trimmed by 1 base and J by 9 bases, 8 bases remained unmatched. DNA for the CDR3: TGTGCCAGCAGTTACTTCCTTTCAGCGGGAGCTGAGCAGTTCTTC. It specifies CASSYFLSAGAEQFF.

This chain uses TRBV4-1 with TRBJ1-1; TRBD1 might be the D (6 bases). The germline V and J ends were trimmed by 4 bases and 1 base, with 13 bases remaining between them. Per germline, CDR1 MGHRA and CDR2 YSYEKL. The CDR3 length is 15 residues. The DNA for the CDR3 is TGCGCCAGCAGCCCCCGGACAGCACCGAACACTGAAGCTTTCTTT. Its protein is CASSPRTAPNTEAFF.

The V and J genes are TRBV3-1 (or the pseudogene TRBV3-2) and TRBJ1-2; 9 bases line up with TRBD1. Looked up from germline, CDR1 is LGHDT and CDR2 is YNNKEL (reference sequence). V trimming: 0 bases; J trimming: 8 bases; junction bases outside the gene matches: 7. CDR3 size: 15 residues. The CDR3 DNA follows: TGTGCCAGCAGCCAAGATGGGGGGACAGGGAAGGGCTACACCTTC. Protein product: CASSQDGGTGKGYTF.